Following are 20 T cell receptor beta chains from one sample sequenced in a study of identifying expanded T cells in peripheral blood. Only in-frame clones appear in the TCRdb table, and some are missing; sequencing was by immunoSEQ multiplex PCR. The table includes some 99,000 clones, around 89% detected once. Sequencing was performed on blood. These receptors were taken from a person aged 18-70 years in good health.

This sequence joins TRBV7-9 and TRBJ1-4; 8 nucleotides align to TRBD1. V shed 6 bases and J 8 bases; nucleotides not matched to a gene: 11. The CDR3 extends over 15 amino acids. CDR1 and CDR2 (germline): SEHNR, FQNEAQ (reference sequence). The CDR3 sequence is CASRTSTGAEEKLFF. The CDR3 DNA reads as TGTGCCAGCAGGACATCGACAGGGGCGGAGGAAAAACTGTTTTTT.

The V call is TRBV6-6, the J call TRBJ2-7; D might be TRBD1 (6 bases). Germline V gene data show CDR1 as MNHNY and CDR2 as SVGAGI (reference sequence). Trimming removed 5 bases from V and 5 bases from J, with 19 bases in between. The CDR3 contains 15 residues. CDR3 sequence reads: CASSNQDRTFDEQYF. CDR3 DNA: TGTGCCAGCAGTAACCAGGACAGAACATTTGACGAGCAGTACTTC.

This clone was seen a handful of times. This chain links TRBV7-9 with TRBJ1-1; 7 nucleotides match TRBD1. V was pared by 5 bases and J by 1 base, with 4 bases of the junction left unmatched. The CDR3 has 14 amino acids. Germline CDR1 is SEHNR and CDR2 is FQNEAQ (reference sequence). CDR3 amino acids: CASSRGTANTEAFF. The CDR3 DNA sequence: TGTGCCAGCAGCCGCGGGACAGCGAACACTGAAGCTTTCTTT. The variable domain in full, completed from reference TRBV7-9 and TRBJ1-1, reads DTGVSQNPRHKITKRGQNVTFRCDPISEHNRLYWYRQTLGQGPEFLTYFQNEAQLEKSRLLSDRFSAERPKGSFSTLEIQRTEQGDSAMYLCASSRGTANTEAFFGQGTRLTVV.

The chain couples TRBV29-1 to TRBJ1-1; no firm D call. The CDR3 covers 10 residues. Germline CDR1 and CDR2: SQVTM and ANQGSEA. Trimming left V 3 bases short and J 10 bases short, with 9 bases between. CDR3 sequence (DNA): TGCAGCGTTGACAGGAGTGGAGCTTTCTTT. Translating gives CSVDRSGAFF.

This clone was recorded once. This chain joins TRBV7-8 and TRBJ2-5, with D unresolved. V shed 6 bases and J shed 2 bases, with 13 bases lying between them. The length of the CDR3 is 14 residues. CDR1 SGHVS and CDR2 FQNEAQ come from the germline V gene. The CDR3 here is CASSQSRQQETQYF. As DNA, the CDR3 is TGTGCCAGCAGTCAATCCAGGCAGCAAGAGACCCAGTACTTC.

The chain employs TRBV28 and TRBJ2-1; D possibly corresponds to TRBD1 (6 bases). Deletions cut 8 bases from V and 7 bases from J, with 15 bases between. Looked up from germline, CDR1 is MDHEN and CDR2 is SYDVKM. The CDR3 is 13 amino acids. DNA of the CDR3: TGTGCCAGCGGCGGTCCAGGGGTGAATGAGCAGTTCTTC. Translating gives CASGGPGVNEQFF. Drawing the rest from reference TRBV28 and TRBJ2-1, the complete variable domain is DVKVTQSSRYLVKRTGEKVFLECVQDMDHENMFWYRQDPGLGLRLIYFSYDVKMKEKGDIPEGYSVSREKKERFSLILESASTNQTSMYLCASGGPGVNEQFFGPGTRLTVL.

The genes are TRBV5-1 and TRBJ2-5; TRBD2 agrees at 7 bases. The CDR3 runs to 15 residues. Per the germline V gene, CDR1 is SGHRS and CDR2 is YFSETQ. V was pared by 0 bases and J by 5 bases, with 7 bases of the junction left unmatched. DNA of the CDR3: TGCGCCAGCAGCTTGGCGCCTAGCGGCGCGGAGACCCAGTACTTC. Protein sequence: CASSLAPSGAETQYF.

The rearrangement uses TRBV5-4 and TRBJ2-4, with 10 bases aligning to TRBD1. CDR1 is SGHNT, CDR2 YYREEE, per germline (reference sequence). J lost 6 bases, V lost 4 bases, and 7 bases had no gene match. The CDR3 extends over 15 amino acids. CDR3 nucleotides: TGTGCCAGCAGCGGGACAGGGGCAGAGGTAAACATTCAGTACTTC. Its protein is CASSGTGAEVNIQYF.

This clone was seen once. The chain has TRBV7-9 and TRBJ1-1; D unresolved. The germline gives CDR1 SEHNR, CDR2 FQNEAQ (reference sequence). The CDR3 is 13 amino acids. Trimming removed 1 base from V and 2 bases from J, with 5 bases in between. CDR3 residues: CASSLGDNTEAFF. As DNA, the CDR3 is TGTGCCAGCAGCTTAGGGGATAACACTGAAGCTTTCTTT.

The rearrangement links TRBV7-2 to TRBJ1-4, with unresolved D. Germline V CDR1 and CDR2: SGHTA, FQGNSA. The CDR3 totals 16 residues. The germline V and J ends were trimmed by 5 bases and 0 bases, with 13 bases remaining between them. The CDR3 region has the DNA TGTGCCAGCAGCCCCTCTCCAGGATCAACTAATGAAAAACTGTTTTTT. It codes for CASSPSPGSTNEKLFF. The whole variable domain, filled in from reference TRBV7-2 and TRBJ1-4, reads GAGVSQSPSNKVTEKGKDVELRCDPISGHTALYWYRQSLGQGLEFLIYFQGNSAPDKSGLPSDRFSAERTGGSVSTLTIQRTQQEDSAVYLCASSPSPGSTNEKLFFGSGTQLSVL.

The chain has TRBV5-4 and TRBJ2-7, with TRBD2 matching 9 bases. The CDR3 has 15 amino acids. V shed 1 base and J 2 bases; nucleotides not matched to a gene: 4. Looked up from germline, CDR1 is SGHNT and CDR2 is YYREEE (reference sequence). CDR3 DNA sequence: TGTGCCAGCAGCTTGTACGCGGGAGGGACCTACGAGCAGTACTTC. This sequence encodes CASSLYAGGTYEQYF.

The CDR3 region has the DNA TGTGCCAGCAGCTTACTTGTGGCGGATACGCAGTATTTT. It yields the protein CASSLLVADTQYF. V usage is TRBV11-3 and J usage is TRBJ2-3; D gene uncertain. The V gene's germline CDR1 is SGHNT and CDR2 YENEEA. The CDR3 loop spans 13 amino acids. The V and J ends lost 2 bases and 6 bases respectively, with 9 bases between them.

CDR3 amino acids: CASTAPPPQAPNEKLFF. As DNA, the CDR3 is TGTGCCAGCACCGCCCCTCCCCCCCAGGCCCCGAATGAAAAACTGTTTTTT. The rearrangement links TRBV7-9 to TRBJ1-4; no clear D gene. The germline V gene encodes CDR1 SEHNR and CDR2 FQNEAQ (reference sequence). The CDR3 consists of 17 residues. Trimming shortened V by 7 bases and J by 5 bases, and 23 bases separated the two germline ends.

Points on this clone: This sample also contains other DNA sequences that code for the same CDR3. CDR3 amino acids: CASSLYGNEQFF. The CDR3 DNA reads TGTGCCAGCAGCTTGTACGGCAATGAGCAGTTCTTC. This chain links TRBV7-2 with TRBJ2-1; D call uncertain. V was pared by 3 bases and J by 6 bases, with 6 bases between. This CDR3 has 12 amino acids. Looked up from germline, CDR1 is SGHTA and CDR2 is FQGNSA.

The rearrangement uses TRBV28 and TRBJ2-5; D uncertain. Trimming removed 5 bases at V and 7 bases at J, with 8 bases between. CDR1 is MDHEN and CDR2 is SYDVKM in the germline V gene. This CDR3 region has 11 residues. The DNA for the CDR3 is TGTGCCAGCAGTCCTGTAGGGACCCAGTACTTC. As protein: CASSPVGTQYF.

In its sample, this clone was seen many times. The rearrangement joins TRBV4-1 to TRBJ2-7; D uncertain. The V and J ends lost 1 base and 4 bases respectively, with 20 bases between them. The CDR3 runs to 17 residues. Germline V gene lookup returns CDR1 MGHRA and CDR2 YSYEKL. The CDR3 is CASSQADPSDRRYEQYF. The CDR3 DNA reads as TGCGCCAGCAGCCAAGCAGACCCGTCGGACCGGAGATACGAGCAGTACTTC.

The chain combines TRBV15 with TRBJ1-1, with unresolved D. The germline V gene has CDR1 LNHNV and CDR2 YYDKDF (reference sequence). The CDR3 covers 14 residues. The germline V and J ends were trimmed by 0 bases and 1 base, with 6 bases remaining between them. CDR3 region: CATSRDPGNTEAFF. The CDR3 nucleotides are TGTGCCACCAGCAGAGACCCCGGGAACACTGAAGCTTTCTTT.

In DNA form, the CDR3 reads TGTGCCAGCAGCTTGGACACCTATGGCTACACCTTC. Translation gives CASSLDTYGYTF. The chain carries TRBV5-4 and TRBJ1-2; D is uncertain. The CDR3 consists of 12 residues. Germline-derived CDR1 and CDR2 are SGHNT and YYREEE (reference sequence). V lost 0 bases to trimming and J lost 4 bases, with 4 bases between them.

The chain joins TRBV14 to TRBJ2-2; D gene unclear. Germline lookup yields CDR1 SGHDN and CDR2 FVKESK. The CDR3 has 16 amino acids. Trimming cost V 0 bases and J 4 bases, with 12 bases left between them. The CDR3 reads CASSQDLPVFTGELFF. CDR3 coding DNA: TGTGCCAGCAGCCAAGATCTGCCAGTCTTCACCGGGGAGCTGTTTTTT. Supplemented by reference TRBV14 and TRBJ2-2, the full variable domain reads EAGVTQFPSHSVIEKGQTVTLRCDPISGHDNLYWYRRVMGKEIKFLLHFVKESKQDESGMPNNRFLAERTGGTYSTLKVQPAELEDSGVYFCASSQDLPVFTGELFFGEGSRLTVL.

This clone has a handful of counts. The V call is TRBV27, the J call TRBJ1-1, with 7 positions matching TRBD1. CDR1 and CDR2 (germline): MNHEY, SMNVEV (reference sequence). The CDR3 covers 15 residues. V lost 2 bases, J lost 3 bases, and 6 bases stayed unmatched. This CDR3 reads CASSLRPGGDTEAFF. Here the CDR3 DNA reads TGTGCCAGCAGTTTACGGCCAGGGGGGGACACTGAAGCTTTCTTT.